This T cell receptor (beta chain) comes out of a study of T-cell memory formation after mild COVID-19. Study-level findings and limits: Contracting CD4+ clones sat mainly in CM and EM; CD8+ in EMRA. Balance between CD4 and CD8 was seen in clones contracting day 15 to 85, and a CD4+ lean was seen in later expanders.

5'RACE with constant-segment primers built TCRalpha and TCRbeta cDNA libraries with UMIs. MiXCR was run by TCRdb on the 5' RACE reads, yielding one entry per CDR3 protein. In the table there are fewer than 250,000 distinct CDR3 sequences, less than 20% of which are singletons. This clonotype was seen a handful of times. No antigen is known for it. The receptor was derived from an adult woman who had mild COVID-19 (a few samples of this study predate the infection). Cell type and time point are not known. Sequenced sample: PBMCs or a T cell subset sorted from them (not recorded which).

The CDR3 bases are TGTGCCAGCAGTTTATCGAGGGGGCGCTACGAGCAGTACTTC. This translates into CASSLSRGRYEQYF. V usage is TRBV27 and J usage is TRBJ2-7, with 7 bases that match TRBD1. The V gene's germline CDR1 is MNHEY and CDR2 SMNVEV (reference sequence). Trimming at V came to 0 bases and at J to 3 bases, leaving 2 bases not matched to a gene. This CDR3 spans 14 amino acids.